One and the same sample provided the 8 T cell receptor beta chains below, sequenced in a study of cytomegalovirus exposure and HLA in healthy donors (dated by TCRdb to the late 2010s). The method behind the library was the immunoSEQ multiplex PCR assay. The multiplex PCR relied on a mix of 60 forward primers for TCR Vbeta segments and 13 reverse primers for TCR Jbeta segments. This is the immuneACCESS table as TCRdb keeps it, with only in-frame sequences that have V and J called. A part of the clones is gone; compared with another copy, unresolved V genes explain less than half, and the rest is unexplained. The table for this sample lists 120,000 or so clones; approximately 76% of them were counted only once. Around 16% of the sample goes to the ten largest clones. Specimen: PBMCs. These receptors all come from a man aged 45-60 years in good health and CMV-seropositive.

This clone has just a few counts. The CDR3 DNA is TGTGCCAGTAGTAAGAGGGGGACAGTCGTAAATCAGCCCCAGCATTTT. Translation: CASSKRGTVVNQPQHF. The chain carries TRBV19 and TRBJ1-5; 7 nucleotides agree with TRBD1. The CDR3 totals 16 residues. Unmatched junction bases numbered 10, after V lost 4 bases and J lost 4 bases. CDR1 LNHDA and CDR2 SQIVND come from the germline V gene (reference sequence).

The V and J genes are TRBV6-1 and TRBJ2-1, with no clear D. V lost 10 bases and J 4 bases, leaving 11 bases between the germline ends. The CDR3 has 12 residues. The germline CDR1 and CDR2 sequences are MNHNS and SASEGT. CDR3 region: CATRRGYNEQFF. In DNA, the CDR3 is TGTGCCACGCGGAGAGGTTACAATGAGCAGTTCTTC.

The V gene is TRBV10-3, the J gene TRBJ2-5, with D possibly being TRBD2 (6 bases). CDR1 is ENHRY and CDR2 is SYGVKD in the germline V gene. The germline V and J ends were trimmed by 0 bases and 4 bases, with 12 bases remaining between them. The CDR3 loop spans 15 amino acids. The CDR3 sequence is CAISESSGYGETQYF. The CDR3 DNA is TGTGCCATCAGTGAGTCGAGCGGGTATGGAGAGACCCAGTACTTC.

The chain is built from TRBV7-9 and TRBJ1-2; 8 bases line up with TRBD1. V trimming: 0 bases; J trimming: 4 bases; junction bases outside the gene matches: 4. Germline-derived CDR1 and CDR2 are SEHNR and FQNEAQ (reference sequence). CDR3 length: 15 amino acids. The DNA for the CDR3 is TGTGCCAGCAGCTTAGCGGACAGGGAGGGCTATGGCTACACCTTC. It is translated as CASSLADREGYGYTF. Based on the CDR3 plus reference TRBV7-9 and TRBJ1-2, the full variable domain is DTGVSQNPRHKITKRGQNVTFRCDPISEHNRLYWYRQTLGQGPEFLTYFQNEAQLEKSRLLSDRFSAERPKGSFSTLEIQRTEQGDSAMYLCASSLADREGYGYTFGSGTRLTVV.

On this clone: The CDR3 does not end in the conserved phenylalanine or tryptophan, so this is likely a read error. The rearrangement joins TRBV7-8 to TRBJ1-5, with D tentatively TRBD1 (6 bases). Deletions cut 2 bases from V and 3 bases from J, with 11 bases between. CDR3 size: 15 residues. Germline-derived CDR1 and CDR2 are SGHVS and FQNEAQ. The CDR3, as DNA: TGTGCCAGCAGCTTACCCGGACAGTTCAATCAGCCCCAGCATCTT. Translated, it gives CASSLPGQFNQPQHL.

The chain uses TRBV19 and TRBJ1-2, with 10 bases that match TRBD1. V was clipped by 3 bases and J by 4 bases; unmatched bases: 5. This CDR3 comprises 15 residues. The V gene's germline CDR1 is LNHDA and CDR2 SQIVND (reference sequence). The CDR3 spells CASSMTGGISYGYTF. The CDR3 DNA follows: TGTGCCAGTAGTATGACAGGGGGCATCTCCTATGGCTACACCTTC.

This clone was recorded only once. The chain's CDR3 is CASSLAGTGGLGSNYGYTF. Written as DNA, the CDR3 is TGCGCCAGCAGCTTGGCCGGGACAGGGGGCCTCGGCTCTAACTATGGCTACACCTTC. The chain uses TRBV5-1 and TRBJ1-2; TRBD1 agrees at 12 bases. From germline, CDR1 is SGHRS and CDR2 YFSETQ. The CDR3 consists of 19 residues. Losses at the gene ends were 0 bases for V and 0 bases for J; bases not matched to a gene: 9.

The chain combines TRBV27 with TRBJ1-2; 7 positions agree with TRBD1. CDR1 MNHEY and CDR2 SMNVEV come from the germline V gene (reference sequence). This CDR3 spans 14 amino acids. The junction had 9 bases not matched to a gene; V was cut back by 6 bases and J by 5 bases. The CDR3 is CASRFGQAEYGYTF. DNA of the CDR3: TGTGCCAGCAGATTTGGACAGGCGGAATATGGCTACACCTTC.